One sample yielded the 15 T cell receptor beta chains listed below, sequenced in a study of PD-1 blockade in classical Hodgkin lymphoma (dated by TCRdb to about 2020). The label giving this sample's time point can be read as: cycle 1 day 1 (C1D1), immediately before nivolumab initiation. Every trial patient had relapsed after autologous stem cell transplantation, and cohorts A, B and C differed in prior brentuximab vedotin exposure. Libraries came from the immunoSEQ multiplex PCR assay. TCRdb mirrors the immuneACCESS table, restricted to in-frame sequences. Some clones are absent from its copies; in checked studies, under half trace to an unresolved V gene, and the reason for the others is unknown. For this sample the table gives 15,000 to 20,000 clones, of which 80% were detected only once. The ten largest clones capture 20% to 25% of the sample. This material consisted of peripheral blood mononuclear cells (PBMCs), taken at baseline. The receptor set was obtained from a human donor with classical Hodgkin lymphoma.

The chain is built from TRBV6-6 and TRBJ2-7; TRBD1 aligns across 7 bases. J was trimmed by 2 bases and V by 6 bases; bases with no gene match: 7. The CDR3 has 14 amino acids. Germline V gene data show CDR1 as MNHNY and CDR2 as SVGAGI (reference sequence). For the CDR3, the DNA is TGTGCCAGCAGAGGGGTCCAGGGGGCCTACGAGCAGTACTTC. Translation gives CASRGVQGAYEQYF.

V usage is TRBV5-1 and J usage is TRBJ2-7; 7 bases agree with TRBD1. CDR1 SGHRS and CDR2 YFSETQ come from the germline V gene. CDR3 length: 14 residues. Trimming cost V 4 bases and J 3 bases; bases outside gene matches: 7. CDR3 sequence: CASSLQTGVYEQYF. The CDR3, as DNA: TGCGCCAGCAGCCTCCAAACAGGGGTCTACGAGCAGTACTTC. Supplemented by reference TRBV5-1 and TRBJ2-7, the full variable domain reads KAGVTQTPRYLIKTRGQQVTLSCSPISGHRSVSWYQQTPGQGLQFLFEYFSETQRNKGNFPGRFSGRQFSNSRSEMNVSTLELGDSALYLCASSLQTGVYEQYFGPGTRLTVT.

The chain uses TRBV7-9 and TRBJ1-1; no clear D. This CDR3 has 16 amino acids. Trimming shortened V by 5 bases and J by 14 bases, and 30 bases separated the two germline ends. Germline CDR1 is SEHNR and CDR2 is FQNEAQ (reference sequence). The CDR3, as DNA: TGTGCCAGCAGCGGGGTTAGTAGGGTGGCCGGGGTGGTCGCATTCTTT. It encodes CASSGVSRVAGVVAFF.

This chain connects TRBV14 to TRBJ1-3; TRBD1 matches 8 bases. Trimming at V came to 5 bases and at J to 2 bases, leaving 5 bases not matched to a gene. Looked up from germline, CDR1 is SGHDN and CDR2 is FVKESK. The CDR3 is made up of 15 amino acids. CDR3: CASSYRQGTGNTIYF. In DNA form, the CDR3 reads TGTGCCAGCAGCTACAGACAGGGGACTGGAAACACCATATATTTT.

This clone was seen a single time. The rearrangement links TRBV2 to TRBJ1-1; D is unclear. Germline V lookup: CDR1 SNHLY, CDR2 FYNNEI. The CDR3 covers 13 residues. Trimming took 7 bases from V and 1 from J, leaving 10 bases between them. As DNA, the CDR3 is TGTGCCAGCATGACAACCGCGAACACTGAAGCTTTCTTT. Amino acids: CASMTTANTEAFF.

J is TRBJ2-1 and V is TRBV28; D call uncertain. This CDR3 region has 16 residues. Per germline, CDR1 MDHEN and CDR2 SYDVKM. The V and J ends lost 4 bases and 7 bases respectively, with 20 bases between them. The CDR3 DNA reads as TGTGCCAGCAGTTACGTTGTGAGGACCGGGTTGAATGAGCAGTTCTTC. Translated, it gives CASSYVVRTGLNEQFF.

The chain has TRBV2 and TRBJ2-3; D unclear. Germline CDR1 reads SNHLY; CDR2 reads FYNNEI. The CDR3 is made up of 22 amino acids. V was clipped by 3 bases and J by 3 bases, with 34 bases between them. In DNA, the CDR3 is TGTGCCAGCAGTGAGCAGGCGTGGGCCACAGATACGCAGTATGCCCCTACAGATACGCAGTATTTT. It translates to CASSEQAWATDTQYAPTDTQYF.

The chain uses TRBV7-2 and TRBJ2-1, with 9 bases lining up with TRBD2. The CDR3 length is 17 residues. Trimming cost V 1 base and J 1 base; bases outside gene matches: 5. The germline V gene has CDR1 SGHTA and CDR2 FQGNSA. As DNA, the CDR3 is TGTGCCAGCAGCTTAGTGGGCGGGGGGGCATCCTACAATGAGCAGTTCTTC. This translates into CASSLVGGGASYNEQFF.

V usage is TRBV6-1 and J usage is TRBJ1-2, with TRBD1 matching 9 bases. V was clipped by 6 bases and J by 4 bases; unmatched bases: 9. Germline V gene data show CDR1 as MNHNS and CDR2 as SASEGT. The CDR3 totals 15 residues. The CDR3 DNA follows: TGTGCCAGCAGGGGGGACAGGGAATCCTCCTATGGCTACACCTTC. Protein product: CASRGDRESSYGYTF.

This clone is judged medium-sized. V gene TRBV9 combines with J gene TRBJ1-1; a possible D gene is TRBD1 (5 bases). V dropped 3 bases and J dropped 0 bases, with 21 bases sitting between them. CDR1 SGDLS and CDR2 YYNGEE come from the germline V gene. The CDR3 contains 18 residues. The chain's CDR3 is CASSAFPLGRPMNTEAFF. The CDR3 nucleotides are TGTGCCAGCAGCGCTTTCCCATTGGGACGGCCCATGAACACTGAAGCTTTCTTT.

The chain uses TRBV30 and TRBJ2-3; TRBD2 aligns across 10 bases. The V gene end was trimmed by 2 bases and the J gene end by 0 bases; junction bases not matched to a gene: 5. Germline V lookup: CDR1 GTSNPN, CDR2 SVGIG (reference sequence). The CDR3 has 16 amino acids. DNA for the CDR3: TGTGCCTGGAGTACCAATAGCGGGGGGAGCACAGATACGCAGTATTTT. Amino acids: CAWSTNSGGSTDTQYF.

This chain joins TRBV27 and TRBJ2-5, with 7 positions matching TRBD1. CDR1 and CDR2 from the germline V gene are MNHEY and SMNVEV (reference sequence). J lost 4 bases, V lost 4 bases, and 24 bases had no gene match. There are 20 residues in the CDR3. The CDR3 DNA follows: TGTGCCAGCAGTTCTAAAACCCCTATATTCGCCGACAGGGCGCGAGAGACCCAGTACTTC. Encoded protein: CASSSKTPIFADRARETQYF.

The rearrangement joins TRBV27 to TRBJ1-5; weak D call: TRBD1 (6 bases). Trimming pared 3 bases from V and 7 bases from J, leaving 19 bases between. This CDR3 has 16 residues. The germline gives CDR1 MNHEY, CDR2 SMNVEV (reference sequence). In DNA, the CDR3 is TGTGCCAGCAGTTTTAGGTTTTCAGGGGTCCGGCAGCCCCAGCATTTT. This translates into CASSFRFSGVRQPQHF.

The CDR3 sequence: CASSHLGQLQETQYF. Here the CDR3 DNA reads TGTGCCAGCAGCCACTTGGGACAGCTCCAAGAGACCCAGTACTTC. This chain connects TRBV14 to TRBJ2-5; 7 bases match TRBD1. The CDR3 extends over 15 amino acids. The V gene end was trimmed by 3 bases and the J gene end by 1 base; junction bases not matched to a gene: 5. Germline V gene sequence: CDR1 SGHDN, CDR2 FVKESK.

There are a few counts of this clone. Here the CDR3 DNA reads TGTGCCAGCAGGGACTCAGGGACGGATAACTATGGCTACACCTTC. As protein: CASRDSGTDNYGYTF. This rearrangement joins TRBV11-2 to TRBJ1-2; maybe TRBD1 (5 bases). The V gene lost 6 bases and the J gene lost 1 base, with 15 bases spanning the gap. This CDR3 is built from 15 residues. Germline V gene lookup returns CDR1 SGHAT and CDR2 FQNNGV.